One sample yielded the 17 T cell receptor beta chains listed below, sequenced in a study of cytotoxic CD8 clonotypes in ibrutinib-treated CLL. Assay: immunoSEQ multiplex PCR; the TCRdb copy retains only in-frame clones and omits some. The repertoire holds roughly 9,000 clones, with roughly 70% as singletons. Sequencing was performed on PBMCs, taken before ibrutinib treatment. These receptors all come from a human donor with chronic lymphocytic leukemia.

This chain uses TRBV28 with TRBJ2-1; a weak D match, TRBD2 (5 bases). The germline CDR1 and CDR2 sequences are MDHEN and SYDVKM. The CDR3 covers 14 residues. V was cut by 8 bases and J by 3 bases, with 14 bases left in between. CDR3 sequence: CASEEPGGYNEQFF. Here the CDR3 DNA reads TGTGCCAGCGAGGAGCCAGGAGGCTACAATGAGCAGTTCTTC.

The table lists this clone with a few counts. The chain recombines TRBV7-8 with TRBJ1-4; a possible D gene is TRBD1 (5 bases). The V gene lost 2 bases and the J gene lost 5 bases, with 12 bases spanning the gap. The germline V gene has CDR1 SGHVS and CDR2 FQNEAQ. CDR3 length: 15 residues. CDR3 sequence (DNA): TGTGCCAGCAGCTTACTGGGGCAGCTAAATGAAAAACTGTTTTTT. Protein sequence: CASSLLGQLNEKLFF.

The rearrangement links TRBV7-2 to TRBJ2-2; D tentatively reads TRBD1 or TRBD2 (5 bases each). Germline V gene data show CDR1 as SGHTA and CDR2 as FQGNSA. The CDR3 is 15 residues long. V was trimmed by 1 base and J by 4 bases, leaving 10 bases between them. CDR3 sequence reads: CASSLVTGTTGELFF. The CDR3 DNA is TGTGCCAGCAGCTTAGTCACCGGGACCACCGGGGAGCTGTTTTTT.

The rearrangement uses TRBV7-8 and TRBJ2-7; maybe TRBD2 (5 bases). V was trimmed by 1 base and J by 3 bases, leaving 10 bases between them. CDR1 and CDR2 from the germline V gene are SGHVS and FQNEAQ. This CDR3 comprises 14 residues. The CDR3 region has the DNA TGTGCCAGCAGCTTAGGGGTGGACTTCTACGAGCAGTACTTC. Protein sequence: CASSLGVDFYEQYF.

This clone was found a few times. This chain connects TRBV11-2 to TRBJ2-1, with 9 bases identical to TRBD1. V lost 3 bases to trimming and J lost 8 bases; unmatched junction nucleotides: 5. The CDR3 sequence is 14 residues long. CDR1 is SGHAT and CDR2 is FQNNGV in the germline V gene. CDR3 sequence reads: CASSFDRGADEQFF. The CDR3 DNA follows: TGTGCCAGCAGCTTCGACAGGGGGGCCGATGAGCAGTTCTTC.

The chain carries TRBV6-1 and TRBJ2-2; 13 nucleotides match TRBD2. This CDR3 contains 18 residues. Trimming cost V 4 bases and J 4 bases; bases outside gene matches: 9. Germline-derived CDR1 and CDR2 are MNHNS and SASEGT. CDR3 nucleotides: TGTGCCAGCAGTGCCGGGACTAGCGGGATATTGCTCACCGGGGAGCTGTTTTTT. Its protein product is CASSAGTSGILLTGELFF.

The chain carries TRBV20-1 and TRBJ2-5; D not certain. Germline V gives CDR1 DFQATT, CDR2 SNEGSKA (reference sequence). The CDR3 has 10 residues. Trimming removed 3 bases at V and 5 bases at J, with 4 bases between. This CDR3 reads CSARVETQYF. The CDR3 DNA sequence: TGCAGTGCTAGGGTTGAGACCCAGTACTTC.

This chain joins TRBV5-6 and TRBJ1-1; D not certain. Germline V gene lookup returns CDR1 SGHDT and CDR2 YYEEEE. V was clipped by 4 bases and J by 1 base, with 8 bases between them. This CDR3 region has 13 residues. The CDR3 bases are TGTGCCAGCAGCCATCAAAGGAACACTGAAGCTTTCTTT. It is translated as CASSHQRNTEAFF.

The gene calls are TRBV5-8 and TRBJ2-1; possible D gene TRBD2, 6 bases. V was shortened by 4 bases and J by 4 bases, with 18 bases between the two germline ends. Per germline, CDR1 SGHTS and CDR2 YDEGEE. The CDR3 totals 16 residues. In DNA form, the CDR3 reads TGTGCCAGCAGCCGACTTCCGGACGCGGGATACAATGAGCAGTTCTTC. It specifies CASSRLPDAGYNEQFF.

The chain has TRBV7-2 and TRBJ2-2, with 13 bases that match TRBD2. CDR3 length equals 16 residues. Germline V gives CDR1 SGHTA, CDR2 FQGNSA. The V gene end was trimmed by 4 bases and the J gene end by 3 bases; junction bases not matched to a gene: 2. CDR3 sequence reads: CASSSGLAGYTGELFF. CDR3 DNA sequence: TGTGCCAGCAGCTCGGGACTAGCGGGATACACCGGGGAGCTGTTTTTT.

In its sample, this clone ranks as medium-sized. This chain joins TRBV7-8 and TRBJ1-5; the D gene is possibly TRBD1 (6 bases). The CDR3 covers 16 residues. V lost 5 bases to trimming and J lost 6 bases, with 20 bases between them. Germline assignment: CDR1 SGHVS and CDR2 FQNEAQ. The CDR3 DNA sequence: TGTGCCAGCAGCATTAATTCAGGGGAGAATCGTCAGCCCCAGCATTTT. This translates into CASSINSGENRQPQHF.

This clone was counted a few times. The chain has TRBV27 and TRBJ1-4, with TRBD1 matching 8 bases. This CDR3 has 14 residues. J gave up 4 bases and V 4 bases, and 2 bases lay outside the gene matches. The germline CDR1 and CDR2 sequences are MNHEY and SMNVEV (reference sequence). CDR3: CASSSDRDNEKLFF. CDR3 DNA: TGTGCCAGCAGTTCGGACAGGGATAATGAAAAACTGTTTTTT.

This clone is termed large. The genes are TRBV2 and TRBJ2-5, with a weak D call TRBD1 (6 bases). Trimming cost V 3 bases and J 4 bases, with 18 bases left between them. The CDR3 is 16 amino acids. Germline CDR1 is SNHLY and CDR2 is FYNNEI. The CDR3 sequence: CASSDYSTGFGETQYF. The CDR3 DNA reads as TGTGCCAGCAGTGACTACAGCACAGGGTTCGGAGAGACCCAGTACTTC.

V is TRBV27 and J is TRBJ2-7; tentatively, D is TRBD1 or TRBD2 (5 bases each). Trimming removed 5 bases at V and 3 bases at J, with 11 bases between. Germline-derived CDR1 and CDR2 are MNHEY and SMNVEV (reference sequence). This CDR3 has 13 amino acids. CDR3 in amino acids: CASSRGPDYEQYF. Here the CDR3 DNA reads TGTGCCAGCAGTCGGGGACCAGACTACGAGCAGTACTTC.

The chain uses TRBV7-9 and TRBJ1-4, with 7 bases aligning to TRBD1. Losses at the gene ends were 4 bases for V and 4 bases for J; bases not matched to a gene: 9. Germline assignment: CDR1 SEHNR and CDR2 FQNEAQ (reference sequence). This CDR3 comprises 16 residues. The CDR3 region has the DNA TGTGCCAGCAGCTCCCGGACAGGAGAACTTAATGAAAAACTGTTTTTT. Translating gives CASSSRTGELNEKLFF.

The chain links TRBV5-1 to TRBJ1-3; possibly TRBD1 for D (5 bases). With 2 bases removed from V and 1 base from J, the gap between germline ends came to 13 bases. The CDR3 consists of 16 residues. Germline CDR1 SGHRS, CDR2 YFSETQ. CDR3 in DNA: TGCGCCAGCAGCTTAGCGGGGCTGGGTTCTGGAAACACCATATATTTT. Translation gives CASSLAGLGSGNTIYF.

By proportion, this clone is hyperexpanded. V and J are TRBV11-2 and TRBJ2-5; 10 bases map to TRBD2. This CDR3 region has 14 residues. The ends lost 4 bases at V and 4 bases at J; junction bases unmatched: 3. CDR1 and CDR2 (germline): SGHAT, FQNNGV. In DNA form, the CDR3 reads TGTGCCAGCAGCTGGCTAGCGGGAGCAGAGACCCAGTACTTC. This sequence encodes CASSWLAGAETQYF.